A single sample is the source of the 22 T cell receptor beta chains below, sequenced in a study of radiation and T cells in renal cell carcinoma (dated by TCRdb to 2020 to 2022). The sample's time point label is to be understood as: baseline pretreatment blood. Interpreted using the paper, the treatment or condition label stands for: 15 Gy SBRT to primary tumor, nephrectomy 4 weeks later. The library was made by the immunoSEQ multiplex PCR assay. Entries here come from immuneACCESS through TCRdb and include only in-frame sequences with V and J called. Some clones fail to appear in such tables; in the studies checked, an unresolved V gene covers under half of the shortfall, and the cause of the remainder is unknown. The sample profile shows some 110,000 clones; roughly four fifths of them were found once. The ten biggest clones cover approximately 3% of the sample. Sequencing was performed on blood, taken from a patient whose treatment included radiotherapy and nephrectomy. The receptors derive from a woman aged 60-75 years with renal cell carcinoma.

The genes are TRBV30 and TRBJ1-2; D is uncertain. This CDR3 contains 8 residues. With 8 bases removed from V and 8 bases from J, the gap between germline ends came to 6 bases. Germline CDR1 and CDR2: GTSNPN and SVGIG (reference sequence). CDR3 nucleotide sequence: TGTGCCCTGTGGGGCTACACCTTC. It translates to CALWGYTF.

CDR3 amino acids: CASSQVGAGNEKLFF. CDR3 nucleotides: TGCGCCAGCAGCCAAGTGGGCGCCGGGAATGAAAAACTGTTTTTT. This chain links TRBV4-1 with TRBJ1-4; no reliable D call. The CDR3 has 15 amino acids. V was trimmed by 1 base and J by 5 bases, leaving 11 bases between them. Germline V gene lookup returns CDR1 MGHRA and CDR2 YSYEKL.

The J gene is TRBJ1-1, the V gene TRBV6-6; 8 nucleotides agree with TRBD1. Germline V CDR1 and CDR2: MNHNY, SVGAGI (reference sequence). The ends lost 7 bases at V and 5 bases at J; junction bases unmatched: 9. The CDR3 contains 14 residues. CDR3 in amino acids: CASNLGDRRTEAFF. The CDR3 DNA follows: TGTGCCAGCAATTTAGGGGACAGGAGGACTGAAGCTTTCTTT.

The genes are TRBV27 and TRBJ2-7; possible D gene TRBD2, 7 bases. This CDR3 spans 16 amino acids. CDR1 and CDR2 (germline): MNHEY, SMNVEV (reference sequence). The germline V and J ends were trimmed by 0 bases and 2 bases, with 14 bases remaining between them. The CDR3 region is CASSLSRGGIPYEQYF. The CDR3 nucleotides read TGTGCCAGCAGTTTATCGAGGGGGGGCATCCCCTACGAGCAGTACTTC.

The chain joins TRBV6-5 to TRBJ2-7, with TRBD2 matching over 7 bases. V lost 6 bases to trimming and J lost 5 bases; unmatched junction nucleotides: 10. The CDR3 covers 14 residues. Germline loops: CDR1 MNHEY, CDR2 SVGAGI. DNA of the CDR3: TGTGCCAGCAGCTGGGGAGGGCAGGGTGACGAGCAGTACTTC. Its protein product is CASSWGGQGDEQYF.

The rearrangement links TRBV7-9 to TRBJ2-2; possible D gene TRBD1, 6 bases. V dropped 0 bases and J dropped 5 bases, with 16 bases sitting between them. This CDR3 spans 17 amino acids. Germline V gene lookup returns CDR1 SEHNR and CDR2 FQNEAQ (reference sequence). CDR3 nucleotide sequence: TGTGCCAGCAGCTTAGCCGGGTCAGGGGTTCGGACCGGGGAGCTGTTTTTT. Its translation: CASSLAGSGVRTGELFF.

V and J are TRBV6-5 and TRBJ2-6; 7 nucleotides agree with TRBD1. V gave up 7 bases and J gave up 2 bases; unmatched junction bases: 5. Germline CDR1 and CDR2: MNHEY and SVGAGI. There are 15 residues in the CDR3. The CDR3 spells CASTITGAGANVLTF. The CDR3 region has the DNA TGTGCCAGCACCATAACAGGGGCTGGGGCCAACGTCCTGACTTTC.

This clone showed up just a few times. The chain uses TRBV7-9 and TRBJ2-1, with 14 nucleotides matching TRBD2. Germline V gene data show CDR1 as SEHNR and CDR2 as FQNEAQ (reference sequence). Losses at the gene ends were 5 bases for V and 9 bases for J; bases not matched to a gene: 9. The CDR3 runs 16 residues. This CDR3 reads CASSGWGLAGEGEQFF. CDR3 in DNA: TGTGCCAGCAGCGGGTGGGGACTAGCGGGAGAAGGTGAGCAGTTCTTC.

V is TRBV10-1 and J is TRBJ1-5, with a weak D call TRBD1 (5 bases). Germline assignment: CDR1 WNHNN and CDR2 SYGVQD (reference sequence). The CDR3 covers 11 residues. CDR3 in DNA: TGCAAAGGGGCCAACAATCAGCCCCAGCATTTT. Its protein product is CKGANNQPQHF.

This clone was picked up a small number of times. The chain joins TRBV7-6 to TRBJ2-5; 11 bases line up with TRBD2. This CDR3 has 17 amino acids. Trimming took 4 bases from V and 5 from J; bases not matched to a gene: 12. CDR1 and CDR2 from the germline V gene are SGHVS and FNYEAQ. CDR3 in amino acids: CASSSGGTSGSWETQYF. Written as DNA, the CDR3 is TGTGCCAGCAGCTCGGGTGGAACTAGCGGGAGTTGGGAGACCCAGTACTTC.

The rearrangement uses TRBV30 and TRBJ1-2; 7 positions agree with TRBD1. The J segment lost 4 bases and the V segment lost 1 base, leaving 6 bases of the junction unmatched. Germline CDR1 GTSNPN, CDR2 SVGIG (reference sequence). The CDR3 is 14 amino acids. The CDR3 DNA is TGTGCCTGGAGTGGAGGGGGCTTGAGCTATGGCTACACCTTC. It translates to CAWSGGGLSYGYTF.

A word on this clone: The junction shows a germline mismatch at one end, possibly a read error. The chain combines TRBV10-3 with TRBJ2-5; D is undetermined. The CDR3 runs 12 residues. The V gene's germline CDR1 is ENHRY and CDR2 SYGVKD. This CDR3 reads CASSYTNGAQYF. In nucleotides, the CDR3 is TGTGCCAGCAGTTACACGAACGGAGCCCAGTACTTC.

This chain uses TRBV11-2 with TRBJ2-3; the match to TRBD2 covers 10 bases. Trimming at V came to 5 bases and at J to 6 bases, leaving 8 bases not matched to a gene. CDR3 size: 15 residues. The germline CDR1 and CDR2 sequences are SGHAT and FQNNGV. This CDR3 is CASSPSGSTGDTQYF. The CDR3 nucleotides are TGTGCCAGCAGCCCTAGCGGGAGCACCGGGGATACGCAGTATTTT.

This chain links TRBV28 with TRBJ2-2; no definite D call. The CDR3 spans 13 residues. CDR1 is MDHEN and CDR2 is SYDVKM in the germline V gene. V shed 5 bases and J shed 4 bases, with 8 bases lying between them. The CDR3 coding sequence is TGTGCCAGCAGTCTCCCGGCCACCGGGGAGCTGTTTTTT. Residues: CASSLPATGELFF.

This clone was recorded only once. Here the CDR3 reads CASSPTGLEEKLFF. The CDR3 DNA reads as TGTGCCAGCTCACCTACAGGTTTGGAGGAAAAACTGTTTTTT. V gene TRBV18 combines with J gene TRBJ1-4, with a tentative D call TRBD1 (5 bases). Germline lookup yields CDR1 KGHSH and CDR2 LQKENI. The CDR3 consists of 14 residues. The ends were cut back, 3 bases at V and 8 bases at J, with 13 bases in the middle.

V is TRBV6-4 and J is TRBJ1-2, with TRBD1 identical over 9 bases. The CDR3 is made up of 17 amino acids. The germline gives CDR1 MRHNA, CDR2 SNTAGT. J gave up 1 base and V 8 bases, and 14 bases lay outside the gene matches. This chain's CDR3 is CASLPGQGVPDNYGYTF. The CDR3 nucleotides are TGTGCCAGCCTTCCGGGACAGGGAGTTCCCGATAACTATGGCTACACCTTC.

V is TRBV6-5 and J is TRBJ2-7, with D hard to call. This CDR3 contains 12 residues. Trimming cost V 6 bases and J 6 bases, with 12 bases left between them. Germline-derived CDR1 and CDR2 are MNHEY and SVGAGI. The CDR3 protein is CASRARGAEQYF. The CDR3 coding sequence is TGTGCCAGCAGAGCCCGAGGAGCCGAGCAGTACTTC.

V is TRBV5-4 and J is TRBJ2-2, with D perhaps being TRBD1 or TRBD2 (5 bases each). Germline V gene lookup returns CDR1 SGHNT and CDR2 YYREEE (reference sequence). V was trimmed by 2 bases and J by 3 bases, leaving 11 bases between them. The CDR3 is 15 amino acids. The CDR3 DNA reads as TGTGCCAGCAGCTTAGACGGGGCCGACACCGGGGAGCTGTTTTTT. It yields the protein CASSLDGADTGELFF.

The CDR3 region has the DNA TGTGCCAGCAGTGTTGGGGACACTGAAGCTTTCTTT. The encoded protein is CASSVGDTEAFF. The chain uses TRBV2 and TRBJ1-1, with D uncertain. The CDR3 covers 12 residues. Per germline, CDR1 SNHLY and CDR2 FYNNEI. Trimming took 4 bases from V and 3 from J, leaving 6 bases between them.

The genes are TRBV5-1 and TRBJ2-7, with D maybe TRBD2 (6 bases). CDR1 is SGHRS and CDR2 is YFSETQ in the germline V gene. This CDR3 comprises 15 residues. Trimming left V 0 bases short and J 7 bases short, with 17 bases between. The CDR3 DNA sequence: TGCGCCAGCAGCTTGGAGGGACTCCTGGTGAGAGAGCAGTACTTC. The encoded protein is CASSLEGLLVREQYF.

J is TRBJ2-2 and V is TRBV14, with D uncertain. The ends were cut back, 4 bases at V and 0 bases at J, with 3 bases in the middle. There are 13 residues in the CDR3. Germline CDR1 and CDR2: SGHDN and FVKESK. The CDR3 DNA follows: TGTGCCAGCAGCCGAACGAACACCGGGGAGCTGTTTTTT. Amino acids: CASSRTNTGELFF.

V is TRBV2 and J is TRBJ1-1; the D is unclear. Looked up from germline, CDR1 is SNHLY and CDR2 is FYNNEI. The V and J ends lost 6 bases and 0 bases respectively, with 14 bases between them. The length of the CDR3 is 15 residues. CDR3 nucleotide sequence: TGTGCCAGCAGCCCAGCTCGCGGTATGAACACTGAAGCTTTCTTT. Protein: CASSPARGMNTEAFF.